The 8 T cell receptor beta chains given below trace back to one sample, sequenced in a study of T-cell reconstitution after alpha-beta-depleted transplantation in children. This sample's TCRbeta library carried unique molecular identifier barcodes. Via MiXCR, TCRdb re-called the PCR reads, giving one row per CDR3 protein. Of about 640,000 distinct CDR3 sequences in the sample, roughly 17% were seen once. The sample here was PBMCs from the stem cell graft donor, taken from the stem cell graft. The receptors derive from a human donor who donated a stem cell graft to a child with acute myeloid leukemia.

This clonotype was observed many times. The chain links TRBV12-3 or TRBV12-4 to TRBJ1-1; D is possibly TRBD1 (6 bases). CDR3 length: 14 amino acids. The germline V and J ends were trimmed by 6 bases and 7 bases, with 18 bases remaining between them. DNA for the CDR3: TGTGCCAGCAGCAACAGGGTGGGGGTCGGTGAAGCTTTCTTT. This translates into CASSNRVGVGEAFF.

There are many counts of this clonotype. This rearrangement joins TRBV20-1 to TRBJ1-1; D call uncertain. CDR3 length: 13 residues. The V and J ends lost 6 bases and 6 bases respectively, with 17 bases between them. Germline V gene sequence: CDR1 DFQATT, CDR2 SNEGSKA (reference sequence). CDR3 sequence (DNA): TGCAGTGCCCCCATATATGGGCGGGCTGAAGCTTTCTTT. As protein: CSAPIYGRAEAFF.

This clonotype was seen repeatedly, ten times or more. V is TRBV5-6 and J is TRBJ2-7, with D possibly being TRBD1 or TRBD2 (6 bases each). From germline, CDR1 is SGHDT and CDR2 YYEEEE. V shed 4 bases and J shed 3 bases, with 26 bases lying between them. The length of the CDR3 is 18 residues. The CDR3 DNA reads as TGTGCCAGCAGCCCAAGGCACCAATACAGGGAGGCGGGCTACGAGCAGTACTTC. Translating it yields CASSPRHQYREAGYEQYF.

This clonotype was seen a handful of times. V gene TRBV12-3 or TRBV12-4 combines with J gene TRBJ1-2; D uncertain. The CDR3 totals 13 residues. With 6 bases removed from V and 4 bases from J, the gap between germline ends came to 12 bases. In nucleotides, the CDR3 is TGTGCCAGCAGCTACTCGGCGGTCTATGGCTACACCTTC. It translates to CASSYSAVYGYTF.

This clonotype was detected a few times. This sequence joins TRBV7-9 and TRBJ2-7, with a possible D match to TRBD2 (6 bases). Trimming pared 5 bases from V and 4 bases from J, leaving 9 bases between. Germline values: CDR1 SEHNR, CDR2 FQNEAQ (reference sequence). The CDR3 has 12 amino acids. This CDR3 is CASSTEGYEQYF. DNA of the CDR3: TGTGCCAGCAGCACGGAGGGGTACGAGCAGTACTTC.

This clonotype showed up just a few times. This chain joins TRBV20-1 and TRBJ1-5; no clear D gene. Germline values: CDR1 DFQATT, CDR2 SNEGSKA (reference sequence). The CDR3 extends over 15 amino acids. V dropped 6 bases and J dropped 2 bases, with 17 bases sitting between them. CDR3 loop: CSAEAVGGGNQPQHF. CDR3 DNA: TGCAGTGCCGAGGCAGTCGGAGGAGGCAATCAGCCCCAGCATTTT.

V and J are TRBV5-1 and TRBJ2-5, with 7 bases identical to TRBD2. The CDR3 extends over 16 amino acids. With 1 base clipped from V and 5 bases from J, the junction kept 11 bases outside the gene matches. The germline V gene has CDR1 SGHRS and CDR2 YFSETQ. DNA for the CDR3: TGCGCCAGCAGCTTGAATAGGGGAGGGCGGGACGAGACCCAGTACTTC. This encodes CASSLNRGGRDETQYF.

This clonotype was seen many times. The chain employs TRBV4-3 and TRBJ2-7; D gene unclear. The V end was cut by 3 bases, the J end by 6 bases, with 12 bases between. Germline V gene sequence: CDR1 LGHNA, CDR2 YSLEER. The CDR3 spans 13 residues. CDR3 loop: CASSQGLGGEQYF. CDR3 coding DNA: TGCGCCAGCAGCCAGGGCCTGGGCGGCGAGCAGTACTTC.